Described below is a single T cell receptor beta chain sequence and its context. What this receptor recognizes is not known. No qualities accompany the bases; no much larger clone lies one base away. The data stem from a study of blood T cell repertoires in COVID-19 (dated by TCRdb to the early 2020s). Regarding the research as a whole: Collaborator samples came from the United States, Italy and Spain and covered acute and convalescent phases of COVID-19. The prospective study material was composed of cDNA or gDNA derived from T cells, B-cell-depleted T cells, or PBMCs. The dataset comprised deeply sampled blood TCRbeta repertoires from subjects exposed to, actively infected with, or recovered from COVID-19. The repertoires were released in a freely available public database intended as a resource for research on the immune response to SARS-CoV-2. The samples were drawn from two sources: the first 160 participants of the ongoing ImmuneRACE study, and 950 to 1,500 subjects contributed by 6 global collaborators. Sample metadata almost always included a de-identified subject ID, COVID-19 status, age in years and sex. Where available, HLA class I and class II types were taken from metadata supplied by the sample provider and were not determined by assay-based typing.

TCRbeta CDR3 regions were amplified from genomic DNA using the immunoSEQ Assay, a bias-controlled multiplex PCR. Regarding the original processing steps: The number of nucleated cells in each sample was estimated from the amplification of reference gene primers within the assay. To quantify the absolute abundance of each unique TCRbeta CDR3 rearrangement, sequence reads were collapsed and filtered. Productive Simpson clonality was computed per sample as the square root of Simpson's diversity index over productive rearrangements. In TCRdb, the immuneACCESS table is reduced to in-frame sequences with V and J assigned. These tables do not hold every clone; where another copy was compared, an unresolved V gene accounts for under half, and the others remain unexplained. Clonal size and the V and J genes are those of that table, whereas D and trimming came from the DNA. Present in this sample are roughly 250,000 clones, approximately 86% of which were seen just once. About 6.9% of the sample belongs to the ten largest clones.

Counted from cysteine to phenylalanine, this CDR3 has 15 amino acids. The only DNA kept is the CDR3, 45 bases in frame from the first base. V has 4 bases trimmed and J has 2 bases trimmed; junction bases matching no gene number 3. The germline V gene specifies MNHEY as CDR1 and SVGAGI as CDR2. Study-level results and caveats: How much clinical and demographic metadata was included differed by source and by participant, and the metadata was provided uncurated.

Participants in the prospective study were aged about 18 to 89 years, lived in approximately 26 United States geographic areas, and enrolled through a virtual design. To assign participants to cohorts, the prospective study relied on clinical history that participants themselves reported in a screening survey and a study questionnaire. Each participant in the prospective study had whole blood, serum and a nasopharyngeal or oropharyngeal swab collected by mobile phlebotomists. Prospective study participants could optionally give additional blood draws and questionnaires over an approximately 2-month period. Blood samples from the prospective study were shipped frozen or at room temperature prior to DNA extraction.

The TCR sequence derives from a woman aged 25-40 years with acute COVID-19. The sequence is built from TRBV6-5 and TRBJ2-7, with TRBD2 matching 12 junction bases. Material for sequencing was PBMCs or T cells enriched from blood (not recorded which). The nucleotide sequence is given as TGTGCCAGCAGTTCGACTAGCGGGGGACCCTACGAGCAGTACTTC. It translates to CASSSTSGGPYEQYF.